These 8 T cell receptor beta chains share one sample of origin, sequenced in a study of regulatory T cells in long-lasting Graves disease. Time point specified: newly diagnosed GD, antithyroid drugs for less than 3 months. With RNA extracted from PBMCs as input, the TCR library was made. Construction of TCR beta libraries relied on iRepertoire HTBI primers and on Arm-PCR targeting CDR3 regions. TCRdb reprocessed the multiplex PCR reads via MiXCR and lists one record per CDR3 protein. Of approximately 470,000 distinct CDR3 sequences in the sample, about 16% are singletons; the top ten hold 10% to 15%. The sample also formed part of further work on T cells in Graves' hyperthyroidism and ophthalmopathy.

The sequenced sample was peripheral blood mononuclear cells (PBMCs), obtained at new diagnosis, from a patient treated with antithyroid drugs. The receptors were sampled from a man aged 40-55 years with Graves disease.

In its sample, this clonotype was seen many times. J is TRBJ1-2 and V is TRBV6-1, with D unresolved. The V gene's germline CDR1 is MNHNS and CDR2 SASEGT. The V end lost 6 bases, the J end lost 4 bases, and 15 bases lay between the germline ends. This CDR3 contains 14 residues. In DNA form, the CDR3 reads TGTGCCAGCAGGGAGAGAGCCGCGGGCTATGGCTACACCTTC. Translating it yields CASRERAAGYGYTF.

The rearrangement joins TRBV15 to TRBJ2-4; TRBD2 matches at 7 bases. CDR1 is LNHNV and CDR2 is YYDKDF in the germline V gene (reference sequence). J lost 6 bases, V lost 4 bases, and 30 bases had no gene match. CDR3 size: 22 residues. CDR3 coding DNA: TGTGCCACCAGCATCAGTCTGGGTCGCTCGGCCTCTGGCGGGAGTACCAGAAACATTCAGTACTTC. Its translation is CATSISLGRSASGGSTRNIQYF.

This clonotype turned up a few times. The chain is built from TRBV5-8 and TRBJ2-7; possibly TRBD2 for D (6 bases). Germline V lookup: CDR1 SGHTS, CDR2 YDEGEE. Trimming removed 5 bases from V and 4 bases from J, with 16 bases in between. CDR3 size: 14 residues. CDR3 in DNA: TGTGCCAGCAGGATCGAGGACTACCGATACGAGCAGTACTTC. Encoded protein: CASRIEDYRYEQYF.

This clonotype was counted ten times or more. The V call is TRBV7-9, the J call TRBJ2-5, with 7 bases aligning to TRBD2. The CDR3 consists of 15 residues. Germline CDR1 and CDR2: SEHNR and FQNEAQ (reference sequence). The V and J ends lost 7 bases and 5 bases, in that order; junction bases with no gene match: 13. The CDR3, as DNA: TGTGCCAGCACGCCATCTTGGGGGGGGGAGGAGACCCAGTACTTC. Amino acids: CASTPSWGGEETQYF. Full variable domain (rest looked up from reference TRBV7-9 and TRBJ2-5): DTGVSQNPRHKITKRGQNVTFRCDPISEHNRLYWYRQTLGQGPEFLTYFQNEAQLEKSRLLSDRFSAERPKGSFSTLEIQRTEQGDSAMYLCASTPSWGGEETQYFGPGTRLLVL.

The V and J genes are TRBV20-1 and TRBJ1-5; tentatively, D is TRBD1 (6 bases). The CDR3 contains 15 residues. Germline CDR1 is DFQATT and CDR2 is SNEGSKA (reference sequence). Trimming took 3 bases from V and 3 from J, leaving 15 bases between them. The CDR3 sequence: CSARGGALNNQPQHF. In DNA, the CDR3 is TGCAGTGCTAGGGGGGGGGCCTTAAACAATCAGCCCCAGCATTTT.

The CDR3 protein is CASSLVSGKAEKLFF. The CDR3 DNA sequence: TGTGCCAGCAGCTTAGTTTCAGGGAAGGCTGAAAAACTGTTTTTT. The chain combines TRBV7-9 with TRBJ1-4; tentatively, D is TRBD1 (5 bases). The CDR3 length is 15 residues. V was pared by 1 base and J by 7 bases, with 13 bases between. Germline CDR1 and CDR2: SEHNR and FQNEAQ (reference sequence).

The CDR3 DNA is TGTGCCAGCAGTTTTCGGACTAGCGGGAGAATAACCGGGGAGCTGTTTTTT. Translation gives CASSFRTSGRITGELFF. The rearrangement uses TRBV28 and TRBJ2-2, with 13 bases matching TRBD2. In germline, CDR1 is MDHEN, CDR2 SYDVKM. The CDR3 is 17 residues long. With 3 bases clipped from V and 5 bases from J, the junction kept 6 bases outside the gene matches.

This clonotype was seen at least ten times. This chain joins TRBV5-6 and TRBJ1-6; 9 nucleotides align to TRBD1. This CDR3 contains 15 residues. The germline V gene has CDR1 SGHDT and CDR2 YYEEEE. V lost 3 bases and J lost 9; bases outside the gene matches: 7. The CDR3 sequence: CASSWEQGAGSPLHF. The CDR3 nucleotides are TGTGCCAGCAGCTGGGAACAGGGGGCGGGTTCACCCCTCCACTTT.